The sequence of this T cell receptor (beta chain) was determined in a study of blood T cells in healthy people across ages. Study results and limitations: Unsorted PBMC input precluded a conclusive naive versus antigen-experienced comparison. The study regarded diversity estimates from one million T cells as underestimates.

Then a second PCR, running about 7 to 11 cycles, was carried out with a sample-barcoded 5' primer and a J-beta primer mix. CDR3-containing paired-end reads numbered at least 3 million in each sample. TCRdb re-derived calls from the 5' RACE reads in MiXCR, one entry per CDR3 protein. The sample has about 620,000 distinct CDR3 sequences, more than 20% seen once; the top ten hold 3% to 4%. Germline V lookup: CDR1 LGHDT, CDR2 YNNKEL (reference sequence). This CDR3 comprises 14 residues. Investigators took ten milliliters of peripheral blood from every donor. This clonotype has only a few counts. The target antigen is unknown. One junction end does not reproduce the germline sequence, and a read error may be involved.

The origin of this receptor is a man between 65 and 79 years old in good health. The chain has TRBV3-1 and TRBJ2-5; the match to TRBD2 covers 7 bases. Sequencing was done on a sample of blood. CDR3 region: CASSQSSGQGTQYF. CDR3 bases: TGTGCCAGCAGCCAATCTAGCGGACAAGGGACCCAGTACTTC.